This TCR beta chain is drawn from a study of blood T cell repertoires in COVID-19. The overall study: Donors in the United States, Italy and Spain gave samples during acute or convalescent COVID-19. PBMCs, B-cell-depleted T cells, or T cells provided the cDNA or gDNA that made up the material.

Original data processing: How many nucleated cells were present was estimated from reference gene primer amplification. Sequencing was performed with immunoSEQ multiplex PCR; in TCRdb, only in-frame clones are kept and a portion is missing. V, J and clone size were drawn from that table, and D and trimming were deduced from the DNA. Among tens of thousands of clones listed, about 88% were seen once. Trimming removed 7 bases at V and 1 base at J, with 19 bases between. The CDR3 is 16 residues long. CDR1 and CDR2 (germline): SEHNR, FQNEAQ (reference sequence). Sequenced sample: peripheral blood. The sequence came from a man in his sixties or seventies with acute or convalescent COVID-19. The chain carries TRBV7-9 and TRBJ1-1, with D hard to call. The CDR3 region is CASTREFGVSNTEAFF. For the CDR3, the DNA is TGTGCCAGCACGAGGGAATTCGGGGTATCGAACACTGAAGCTTTCTTT. Full variable domain (remainder filled in from reference TRBV7-9 and TRBJ1-1): DTGVSQNPRHKITKRGQNVTFRCDPISEHNRLYWYRQTLGQGPEFLTYFQNEAQLEKSRLLSDRFSAERPKGSFSTLEIQRTEQGDSAMYLCASTREFGVSNTEAFFGQGTRLTVV.